The 8 T cell receptor beta chains in this list originate from one sample, sequenced in a study of blood T cells in healthy people across ages (dated by TCRdb to the mid-2010s). Libraries were made using 5' RACE. Data came from an Illumina HiSeq 2500. The second PCR ran for about 7 to 11 cycles and used a J-beta primer mix along with a sample-barcoded 5' primer. Using fastp trimming at Q25 and MiXCR clonotype assembly, TCRdb reanalyzed the public sequencing data and kept in-frame beta chains. CDR3 protein duplicates are merged, each entry listing the most common genes and DNA. The sample table records 1.4 million to 1.5 million distinct CDR3 sequences; about 43% of these occur just once. The ten largest clonotypes hold approximately 7.9% of the sample. Sequencing was carried out using blood. These TCRs come from a woman aged 18-29 years in good health.

This clonotype has only a few counts. The V call is TRBV4-1, the J call TRBJ1-2, with D tentatively TRBD1 (5 bases). This CDR3 has 16 residues. CDR1 and CDR2 (germline): MGHRA, YSYEKL. V was cut by 0 bases and J by 4 bases, with 15 bases left in between. The CDR3: CASSQDGGPSPYGYTF. The CDR3 DNA follows: TGCGCCAGCAGCCAAGATGGGGGTCCATCTCCCTATGGCTACACCTTC.

The V call is TRBV6-5, the J call TRBJ1-2; 7 bases agree with TRBD1. The CDR3 is made up of 15 amino acids. The germline V gene encodes CDR1 MNHEY and CDR2 SVGAGI. Germline trimming cut 8 bases from V and 7 bases from J; bases unmatched to any gene: 16. The DNA of the CDR3 is TGTGCCAGCGCACGCCGTAGACAGGGTGGTACTGGCTACACCTTC. It specifies CASARRRQGGTGYTF.

This clonotype was counted between two and nine times. The V gene is TRBV10-3, the J gene TRBJ1-2; 7 bases align to TRBD1. Unmatched junction bases numbered 11, after V lost 6 bases and J lost 4 bases. This CDR3 region has 15 residues. Germline V gene data show CDR1 as ENHRY and CDR2 as SYGVKD. CDR3 nucleotides: TGTGCCATCAGGATAAACGGGGACAGTTTCTATGGCTACACCTTC. Amino acids: CAIRINGDSFYGYTF.

This chain uses TRBV10-3 with TRBJ1-1, with D tentatively TRBD1 (5 bases). Trimming removed 2 bases from V and 1 base from J, with 14 bases in between. Per germline, CDR1 ENHRY and CDR2 SYGVKD. The CDR3 length is 16 residues. CDR3 loop: CAISEVGVVRNTEAFF. The CDR3 coding sequence is TGTGCCATCAGTGAGGTGGGGGTAGTACGGAACACTGAAGCTTTCTTT.

This clonotype was recorded a few times. The chain combines TRBV7-9 with TRBJ2-3, with a weak D call TRBD2 (5 bases). From germline, CDR1 is SEHNR and CDR2 FQNEAQ (reference sequence). The CDR3 spans 14 residues. Trimming shortened V by 2 bases and J by 5 bases, and 11 bases separated the two germline ends. DNA of the CDR3: TGTGCCAGCAGCTTACAAGATGGGAGAGATACGCAGTATTTT. Translating it yields CASSLQDGRDTQYF.

This clonotype came up once. A much larger clone lies one base from this, so it may be a read error. The chain carries TRBV29-1 and TRBJ2-5; 7 nucleotides match TRBD2. Germline CDR1 and CDR2: SQVTM and ANQGSEA. The CDR3 runs 12 residues. The CDR3, as DNA: TGCAGAGCGGGACTACAAAGTGGGACCCAGTACTTC. Amino acids: CRAGLQSGTQYF.

V usage is TRBV3-1 and J usage is TRBJ1-2; D remains ambiguous. CDR1 and CDR2 (germline): LGHDT, YNNKEL (reference sequence). The CDR3 totals 14 residues. Between the trimmed V and J ends, which lost 2 bases and 7 bases, there was a span of 14 bases. CDR3 residues: CASSQRAGQGGYTF. CDR3 nucleotide sequence: TGTGCCAGCAGCCAAAGGGCCGGGCAAGGTGGCTACACCTTC.

The chain is built from TRBV5-1 and TRBJ2-5; 9 bases align to TRBD2. V lost 0 bases to trimming and J lost 11 bases; unmatched junction nucleotides: 11. Germline CDR1 SGHRS, CDR2 YFSETQ. The CDR3 consists of 15 residues. The CDR3 is CASSLAPSGNDEQYF. The CDR3 region has the DNA TGCGCCAGCAGCTTGGCGCCTAGCGGGAACGATGAGCAGTACTTC.